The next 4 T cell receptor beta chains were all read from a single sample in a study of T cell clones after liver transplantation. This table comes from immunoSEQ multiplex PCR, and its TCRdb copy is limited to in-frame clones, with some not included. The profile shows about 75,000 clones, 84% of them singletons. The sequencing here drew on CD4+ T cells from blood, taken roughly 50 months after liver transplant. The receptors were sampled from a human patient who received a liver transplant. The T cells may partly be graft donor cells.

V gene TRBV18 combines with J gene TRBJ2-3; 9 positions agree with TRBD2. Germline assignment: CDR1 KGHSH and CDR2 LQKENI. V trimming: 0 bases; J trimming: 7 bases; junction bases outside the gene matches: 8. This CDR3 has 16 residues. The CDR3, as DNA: TGTGCCAGCTCACCACCGGTAGGACTAGCGAGGAATACGCAGTATTTT. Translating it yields CASSPPVGLARNTQYF.

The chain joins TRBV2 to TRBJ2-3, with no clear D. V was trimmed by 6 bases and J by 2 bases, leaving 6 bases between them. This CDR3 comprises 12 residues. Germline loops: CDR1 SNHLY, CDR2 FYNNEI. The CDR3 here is CASSPTTDTQYF. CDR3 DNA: TGTGCCAGCAGCCCCACCACAGATACGCAGTATTTT.

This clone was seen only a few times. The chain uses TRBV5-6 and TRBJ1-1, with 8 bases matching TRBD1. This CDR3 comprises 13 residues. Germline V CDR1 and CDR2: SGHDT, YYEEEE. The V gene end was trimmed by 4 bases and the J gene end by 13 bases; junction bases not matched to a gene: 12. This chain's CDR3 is CASSLGQGGGSFF. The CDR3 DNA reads TGTGCCAGCAGCCTTGGACAGGGAGGTGGTAGTTTCTTT.

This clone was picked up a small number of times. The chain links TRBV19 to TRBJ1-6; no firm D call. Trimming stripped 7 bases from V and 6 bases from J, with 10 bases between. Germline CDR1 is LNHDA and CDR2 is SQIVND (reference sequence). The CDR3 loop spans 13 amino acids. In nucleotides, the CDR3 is TGTGCCAGTAAAACTCCGGGTAATTCACCCCTCCACTTT. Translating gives CASKTPGNSPLHF.